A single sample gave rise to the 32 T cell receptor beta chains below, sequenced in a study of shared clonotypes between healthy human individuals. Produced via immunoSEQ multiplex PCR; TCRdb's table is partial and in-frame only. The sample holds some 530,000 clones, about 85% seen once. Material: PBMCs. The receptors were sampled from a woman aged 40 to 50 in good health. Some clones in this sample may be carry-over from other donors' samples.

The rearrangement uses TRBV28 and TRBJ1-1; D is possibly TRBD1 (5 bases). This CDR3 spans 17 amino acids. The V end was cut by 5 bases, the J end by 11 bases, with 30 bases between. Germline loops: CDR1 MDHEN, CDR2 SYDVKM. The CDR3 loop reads CASSIRWTQSKHNQAFF. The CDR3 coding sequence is TGTGCCAGCAGTATTAGATGGACACAATCTAAGCATAATCAGGCTTTCTTT.

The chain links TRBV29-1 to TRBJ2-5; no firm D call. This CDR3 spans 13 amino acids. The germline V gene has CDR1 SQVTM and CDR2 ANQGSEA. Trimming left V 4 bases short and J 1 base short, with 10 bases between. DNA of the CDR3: TGCAGCGTTGGGTCCCGGAGCCAAGAGACCCAGTACTTC. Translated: CSVGSRSQETQYF.

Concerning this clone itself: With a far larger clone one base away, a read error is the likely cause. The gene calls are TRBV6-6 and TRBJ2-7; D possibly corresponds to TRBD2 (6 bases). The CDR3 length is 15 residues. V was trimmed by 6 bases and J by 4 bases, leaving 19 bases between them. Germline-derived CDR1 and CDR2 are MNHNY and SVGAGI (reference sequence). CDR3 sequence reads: CASRASGDQFYEQYF. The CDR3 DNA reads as TGTGCCAGCAGGGCCTCGGGAGATCAATTTTACGAGCAGTACTTC.

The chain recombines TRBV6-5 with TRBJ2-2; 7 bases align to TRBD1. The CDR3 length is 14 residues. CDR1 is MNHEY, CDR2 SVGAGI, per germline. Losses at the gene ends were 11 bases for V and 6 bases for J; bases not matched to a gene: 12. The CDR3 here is CARSFRQGAGELFF. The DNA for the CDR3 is TGTGCCCGTAGTTTCAGACAGGGAGCCGGGGAGCTGTTTTTT.

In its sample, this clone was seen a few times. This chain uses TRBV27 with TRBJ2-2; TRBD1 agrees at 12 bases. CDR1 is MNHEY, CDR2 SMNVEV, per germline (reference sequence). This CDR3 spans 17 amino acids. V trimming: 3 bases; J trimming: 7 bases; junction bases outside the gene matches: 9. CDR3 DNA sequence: TGTGCCAGCAGTTTCTCCGGGACAGGGGGCGCAGACGGGGAGCTGTTTTTT. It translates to CASSFSGTGGADGELFF.

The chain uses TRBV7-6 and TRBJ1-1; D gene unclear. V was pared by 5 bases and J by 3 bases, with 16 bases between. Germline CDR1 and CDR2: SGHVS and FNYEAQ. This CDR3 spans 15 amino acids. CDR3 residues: CASSPSRFGDTEAFF. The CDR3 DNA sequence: TGTGCCAGCAGCCCGAGTAGGTTTGGAGACACTGAAGCTTTCTTT.

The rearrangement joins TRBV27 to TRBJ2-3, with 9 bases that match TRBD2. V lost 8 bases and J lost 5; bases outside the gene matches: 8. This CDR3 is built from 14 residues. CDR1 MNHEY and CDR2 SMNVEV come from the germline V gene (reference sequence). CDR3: CASALAGEGDTQYF. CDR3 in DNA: TGTGCCAGCGCGTTAGCGGGAGAGGGAGATACGCAGTATTTT.

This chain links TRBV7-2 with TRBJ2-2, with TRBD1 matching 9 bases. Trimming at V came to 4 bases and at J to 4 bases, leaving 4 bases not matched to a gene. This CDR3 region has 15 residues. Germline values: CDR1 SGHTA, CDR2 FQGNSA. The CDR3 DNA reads TGTGCCAGCAGCTCAACAGGGGGCTCCACCGGGGAGCTGTTTTTT. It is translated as CASSSTGGSTGELFF.

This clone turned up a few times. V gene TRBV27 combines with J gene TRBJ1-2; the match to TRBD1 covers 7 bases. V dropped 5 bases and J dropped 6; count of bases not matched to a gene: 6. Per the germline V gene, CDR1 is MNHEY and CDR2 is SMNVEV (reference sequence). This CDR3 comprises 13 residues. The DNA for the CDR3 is TGTGCCAGCAGTCTGGACAGGAAGGATGGCTACACCTTC. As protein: CASSLDRKDGYTF.

The chain's CDR3 is CASNKDRVGSQPQHF. The CDR3 bases are TGTGCCAGCAATAAGGACAGGGTAGGGAGTCAGCCCCAGCATTTT. The chain carries TRBV28 and TRBJ1-5, with TRBD1 matching over 8 bases. V lost 7 bases to trimming and J lost 6 bases; unmatched junction nucleotides: 11. The germline CDR1 and CDR2 sequences are MDHEN and SYDVKM. The CDR3 extends over 15 amino acids.

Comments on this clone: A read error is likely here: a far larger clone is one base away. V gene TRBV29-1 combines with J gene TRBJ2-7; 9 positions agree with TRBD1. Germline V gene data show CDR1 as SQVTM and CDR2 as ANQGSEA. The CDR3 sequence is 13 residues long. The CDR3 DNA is TGCAGCGTGGCCACAGGGGGCTCCGACGAGCAGTACTTC. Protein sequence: CSVATGGSDEQYF.

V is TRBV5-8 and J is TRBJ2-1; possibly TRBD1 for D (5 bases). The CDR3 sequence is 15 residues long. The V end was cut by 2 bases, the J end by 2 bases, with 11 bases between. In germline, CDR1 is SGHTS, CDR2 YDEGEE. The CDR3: CASSLGQGTYNEQFF. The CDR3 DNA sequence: TGTGCCAGCAGCTTAGGGCAGGGTACCTACAATGAGCAGTTCTTC.

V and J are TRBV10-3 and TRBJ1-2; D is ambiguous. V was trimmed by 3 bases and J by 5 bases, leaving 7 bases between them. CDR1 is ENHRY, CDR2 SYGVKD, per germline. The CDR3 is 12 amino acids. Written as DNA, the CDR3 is TGTGCCATCAGTGACCAAGGTTATGGCTACACCTTC. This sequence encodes CAISDQGYGYTF.

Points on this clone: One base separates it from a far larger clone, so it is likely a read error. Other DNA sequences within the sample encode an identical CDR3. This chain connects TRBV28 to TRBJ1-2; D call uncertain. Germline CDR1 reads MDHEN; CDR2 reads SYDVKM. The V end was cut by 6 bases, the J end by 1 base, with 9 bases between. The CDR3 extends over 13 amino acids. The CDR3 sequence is CASRAGGNYGYTF. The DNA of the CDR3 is TGTGCCAGCAGGGCAGGAGGTAACTATGGCTACACCTTC.

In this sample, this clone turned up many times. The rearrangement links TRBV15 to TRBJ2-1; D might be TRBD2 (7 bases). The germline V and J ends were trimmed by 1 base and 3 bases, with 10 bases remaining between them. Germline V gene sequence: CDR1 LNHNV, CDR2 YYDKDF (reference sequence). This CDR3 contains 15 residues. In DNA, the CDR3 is TGTGCCACCAGCAGAGGGGAGGGGGGCTACAATGAGCAGTTCTTC. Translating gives CATSRGEGGYNEQFF. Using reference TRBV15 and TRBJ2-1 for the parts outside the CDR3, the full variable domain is DAMVIQNPRYQVTQFGKPVTLSCSQTLNHNVMYWYQQKSSQAPKLLFHYYDKDFNNEADTPDNFQSRRPNTSFCFLDIRSPGLGDTAMYLCATSRGEGGYNEQFFGPGTRLTVL.

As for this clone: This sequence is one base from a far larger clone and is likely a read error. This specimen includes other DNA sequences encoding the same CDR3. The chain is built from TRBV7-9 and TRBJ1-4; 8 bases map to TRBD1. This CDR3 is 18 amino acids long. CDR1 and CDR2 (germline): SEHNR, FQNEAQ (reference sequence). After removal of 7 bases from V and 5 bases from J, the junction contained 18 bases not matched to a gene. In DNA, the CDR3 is TGTGCCAGCACAAAGGGGAAAGCAGGGGGCGACCCGAATGAAAAACTGTTTTTT. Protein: CASTKGKAGGDPNEKLFF. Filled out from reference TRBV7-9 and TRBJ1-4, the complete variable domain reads DTGVSQNPRHKITKRGQNVTFRCDPISEHNRLYWYRQTLGQGPEFLTYFQNEAQLEKSRLLSDRFSAERPKGSFSTLEIQRTEQGDSAMYLCASTKGKAGGDPNEKLFFGSGTQLSVL.

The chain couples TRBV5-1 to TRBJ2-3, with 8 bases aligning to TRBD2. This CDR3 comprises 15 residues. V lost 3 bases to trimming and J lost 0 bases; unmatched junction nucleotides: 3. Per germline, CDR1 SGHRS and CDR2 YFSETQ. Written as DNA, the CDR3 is TGCGCCAGCAGCTCAGCGGGAGCGAGCACAGATACGCAGTATTTT. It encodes CASSSAGASTDTQYF.

CDR3 nucleotide sequence: TGTGCCAGCAGCCAGGATCATAGCGGGCAGTACTTC. It codes for CASSQDHSGQYF. The rearrangement uses TRBV4-2 and TRBJ2-7; D is possibly TRBD2 (6 bases). There are 12 residues in the CDR3. V shed 3 bases and J shed 9 bases, with 12 bases lying between them. CDR1 is LGHNA and CDR2 is YNFKEQ in the germline V gene.

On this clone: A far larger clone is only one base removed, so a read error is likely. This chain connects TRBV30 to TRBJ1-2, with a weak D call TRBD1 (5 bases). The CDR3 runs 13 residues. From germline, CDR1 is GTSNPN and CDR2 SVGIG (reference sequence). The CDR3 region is CTWSTGARNGYTF. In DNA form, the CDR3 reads TGTACCTGGTCCACCGGGGCGCGGAATGGCTACACCTTC.

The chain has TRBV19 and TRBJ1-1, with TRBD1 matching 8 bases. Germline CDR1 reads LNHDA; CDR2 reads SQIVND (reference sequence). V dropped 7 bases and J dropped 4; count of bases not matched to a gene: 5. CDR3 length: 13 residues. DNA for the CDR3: TGTGCCAGTACCATTGACAGGGGCACTGAAGCTTTCTTT. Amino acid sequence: CASTIDRGTEAFF.

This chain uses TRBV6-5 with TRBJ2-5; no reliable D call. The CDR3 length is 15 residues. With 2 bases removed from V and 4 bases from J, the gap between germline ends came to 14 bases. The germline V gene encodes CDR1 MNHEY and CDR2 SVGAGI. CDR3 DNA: TGTGCCAGCAGTTACGTAGGTAGCCTGGGAGAGACCCAGTACTTC. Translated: CASSYVGSLGETQYF.

For the CDR3, the DNA is TGTGCCAGCAGTACCGAAAACAGACCAAGGGGGCTGGGTGAAGCTTTCTTT. It is translated as CASSTENRPRGLGEAFF. The rearrangement uses TRBV25-1 and TRBJ1-1; 7 bases are shared with TRBD1. Germline V lookup: CDR1 MGHDK, CDR2 SYGVNS. The length of the CDR3 is 17 residues. V shed 5 bases, J shed 7 bases, and the junction held 19 bases outside the gene matches.

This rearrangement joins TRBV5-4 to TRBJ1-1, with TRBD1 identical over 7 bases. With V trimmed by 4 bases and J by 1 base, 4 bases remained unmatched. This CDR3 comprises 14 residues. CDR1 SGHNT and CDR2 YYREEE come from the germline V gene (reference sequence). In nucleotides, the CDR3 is TGTGCCAGCAGCCCCTGGACAGGGAACACTGAAGCTTTCTTT. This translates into CASSPWTGNTEAFF.

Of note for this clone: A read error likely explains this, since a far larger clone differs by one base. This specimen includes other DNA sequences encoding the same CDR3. In DNA, the CDR3 is TGCGCCAGCAGCCCACTCCCGGGACCTCACACAGGGGAGCTGTTTTTT. It encodes CASSPLPGPHTGELFF. The V and J genes are TRBV4-3 and TRBJ2-2; D is perhaps TRBD1 or TRBD2 (5 bases each). Germline CDR1 is LGHNA and CDR2 is YSLEER. This CDR3 is built from 16 residues.

The CDR3 DNA follows: TGTGCCATCAGTGAGTCAGAGACTAGTTTTTCCTACAATGAGCAGTTCTTC. It yields the protein CAISESETSFSYNEQFF. The chain employs TRBV10-3 and TRBJ2-1; tentative D call: TRBD2 (6 bases). V was shortened by 0 bases and J by 1 base, with 13 bases between the two germline ends. This CDR3 has 17 residues. Looked up from germline, CDR1 is ENHRY and CDR2 is SYGVKD.

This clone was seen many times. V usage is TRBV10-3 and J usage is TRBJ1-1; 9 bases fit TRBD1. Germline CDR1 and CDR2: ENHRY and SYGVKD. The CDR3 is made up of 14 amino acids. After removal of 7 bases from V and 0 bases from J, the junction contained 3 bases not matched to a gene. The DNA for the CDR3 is TGTGCCATCACCACAGGGGGCCTGAACACTGAAGCTTTCTTT. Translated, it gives CAITTGGLNTEAFF.

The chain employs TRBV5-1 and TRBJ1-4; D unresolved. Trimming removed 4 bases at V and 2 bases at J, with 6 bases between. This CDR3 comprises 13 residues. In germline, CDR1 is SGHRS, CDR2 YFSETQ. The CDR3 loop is CASSGGTNEKLFF. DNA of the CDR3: TGCGCCAGCAGCGGAGGGACTAATGAAAAACTGTTTTTT.

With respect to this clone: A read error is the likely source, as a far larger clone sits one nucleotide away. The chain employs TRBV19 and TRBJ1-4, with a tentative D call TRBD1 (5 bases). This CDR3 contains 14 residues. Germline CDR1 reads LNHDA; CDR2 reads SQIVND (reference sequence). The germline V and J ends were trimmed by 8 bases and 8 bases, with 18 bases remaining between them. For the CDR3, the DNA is TGTGCCAGTGGGAGGGCCCGGGGGAAGGAAAAACTGTTTTTT. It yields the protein CASGRARGKEKLFF.

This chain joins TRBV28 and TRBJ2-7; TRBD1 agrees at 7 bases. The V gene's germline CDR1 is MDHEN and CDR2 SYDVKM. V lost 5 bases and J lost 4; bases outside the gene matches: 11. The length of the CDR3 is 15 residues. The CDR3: CASSISGTVGYEQYF. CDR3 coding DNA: TGTGCCAGCAGTATCTCCGGGACAGTCGGGTACGAGCAGTACTTC.

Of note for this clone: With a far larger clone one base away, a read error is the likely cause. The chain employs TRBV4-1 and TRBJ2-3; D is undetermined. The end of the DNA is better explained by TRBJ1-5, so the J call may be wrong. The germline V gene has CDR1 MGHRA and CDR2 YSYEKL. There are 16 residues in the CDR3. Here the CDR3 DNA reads TGCGCCAGCAGCCAAGATGCTAGCGGGAGAACAGATACGCAGCATTTT. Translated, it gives CASSQDASGRTDTQHF.

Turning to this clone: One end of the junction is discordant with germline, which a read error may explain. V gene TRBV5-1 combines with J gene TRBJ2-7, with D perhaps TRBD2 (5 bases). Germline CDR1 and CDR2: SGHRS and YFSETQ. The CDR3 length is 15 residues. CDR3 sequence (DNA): TGCGCCAGCAGGTTGGAGGCCCTTAGCTCCTACGAGCAGTACTTC. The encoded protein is CASRLEALSSYEQYF.

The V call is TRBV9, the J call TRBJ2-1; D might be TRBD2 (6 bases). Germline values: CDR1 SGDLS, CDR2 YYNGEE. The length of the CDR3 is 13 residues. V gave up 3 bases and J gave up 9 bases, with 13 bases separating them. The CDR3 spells CASSGRVYGEQFF. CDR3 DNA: TGTGCCAGCAGCGGGAGGGTATATGGTGAGCAGTTCTTC.